Detailed here is one T cell receptor beta chain. This sample was included in a study of cytomegalovirus exposure and HLA in healthy donors. 13 Jbeta primers and 60 Vbeta primers were used for the PCR. Using immunoSEQ multiplex PCR, the repertoire was profiled, and TCRdb retains in-frame clones only, with some absent. The profile shows some 200,000 clones, about four fifths of them singletons. V lost 1 base to trimming and J lost 4 bases; unmatched junction nucleotides: 6. The CDR3 totals 16 residues. Looked up from germline, CDR1 is SEHNR and CDR2 is FQNEAQ (reference sequence). The receptor's source is a girl between 10 and 17 years old in good health and CMV-seropositive. The sequenced material came from PBMCs. This chain uses TRBV7-9 with TRBJ1-4, with TRBD1 matching over 7 bases. CDR3 protein: CASSLGQGGVNEKLFF. DNA for the CDR3: TGTGCCAGCAGCTTAGGGCAGGGGGGCGTTAATGAAAAACTGTTTTTT.